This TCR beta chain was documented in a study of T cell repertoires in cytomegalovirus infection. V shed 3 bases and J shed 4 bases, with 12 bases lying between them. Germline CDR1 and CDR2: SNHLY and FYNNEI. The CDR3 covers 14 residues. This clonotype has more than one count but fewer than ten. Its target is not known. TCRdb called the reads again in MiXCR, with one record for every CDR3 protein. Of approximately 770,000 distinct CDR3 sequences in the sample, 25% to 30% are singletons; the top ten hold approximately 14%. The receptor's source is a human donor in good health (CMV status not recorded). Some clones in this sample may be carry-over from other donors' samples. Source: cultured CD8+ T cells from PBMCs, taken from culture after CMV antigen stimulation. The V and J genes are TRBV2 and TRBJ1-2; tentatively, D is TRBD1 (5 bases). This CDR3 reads CASSESGHPYGYTF. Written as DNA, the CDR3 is TGTGCCAGCAGTGAGTCAGGGCATCCCTATGGCTACACCTTC.